What follows describes a single T cell receptor (beta chain). What this receptor recognizes is not known. No per-base quality is available; no much larger clone lies one base away. In the paper's terms, the time point label means: approximately 25 months on ibrutinib. For TCR beta library preparation, approximately 2 micrograms of genomic DNA were isolated from cryopreserved PBMCs. Longitudinal blood samples from CLL patients receiving ibrutinib monotherapy were subjected to high-throughput TCR beta sequencing. The patients were enrolled in a single-center, open-label phase 2 trial of ibrutinib monotherapy. There are 15 amino acids in the CDR3, from cysteine to phenylalanine inclusive. Just CDR3 DNA is preserved here, 45 bases in frame from base 1. Via the germline V gene, CDR1 is SGHAT and CDR2 FQNNGV. V ends up 5 bases short and J 6 bases short, with an unmatched junction base count of 7. The goal of deep resolution MiSeq sequencing was a depth between 1 in 1 million and 1 in 200,000 T cells, and coverage averaged 10x per clonotype. The immunoSEQ hsTCRB Kit was used to generate the TCR beta libraries. Under the source paper's analysis protocol: The data were analyzed with ImmunoSEQ Analyzer and ImmunoSEQ Data Assistant, and V, D and J gene assignments followed IMGT definitions. Clonality, with values ranging from 0 to 1, was calculated as one minus the normalized Shannon entropy of productive rearrangement frequencies. Public clonotype analysis was restricted to overrepresented clonotypes comprising at least 0.05% of each patient's repertoire. More than ten repertoires from age-matched healthy donors, obtained from immuneACCESS, served as clonality controls. TCRdb re-hosts the immuneACCESS table, in-frame sequences only. Its copies lack some clones; in the studies checked, an unresolved V gene accounts for under half of them, and the cause for the rest is not known. D and trimming were read from the DNA, whereas the V and J calls and clone size are those reported in that table. The sample table contains 140,000 to 150,000 clones; only one count was recorded for 60% to 85% of them. The top ten constitute just over 5% of the sample.

The data are from a study of cytotoxic CD8 clonotypes in ibrutinib-treated CLL (dated by TCRdb to the early 2020s). With regard to the full study: The cohort was composed of ten to eleven relapsed/refractory and around 14 treatment-naive patients; IGHV unmutated status was identified in 17 patients. Every remission and progressive disease sample was obtained while ibrutinib was still being received by the patients. Cryopreserved peripheral blood mononuclear cells were collected at three points: before therapy, at response, and at either sustained remission or disease progression. Partial responses were observed in about 25 patients and complete responses in 2; after a median follow-up of around 68 months, remission was maintained in around 14 patients and progression was observed in approximately 12. The response samples were drawn at a median of 12 months into treatment, with a range of roughly 6 to 36 months. Longitudinal samples were obtainable from about 30% of the roughly 90 participants in the trial. An average of roughly 250,000 productive templates and about 100,000 productive rearrangements was obtained per sample. What the research found in general, with its limitations: Lymph node repertoires were not examined, and the timing of sampling was not matched between patients in sustained remission and those whose disease progressed. Public clonotypes were found to be uncommon and were observed to contract or remain stable during treatment; the increase in clonality was shown to reflect expansion of private clonotypes at ibrutinib response. Clonality increased at ibrutinib response, stayed stable in sustained remission, and fell back toward baseline at progression. Baseline clonality exceeded that of age-matched healthy donors and correlated strongly with circulating CD8+ T-cell counts.

Rearrangement joined TRBV11-2 to TRBJ2-5, and 12 junction bases match TRBD2. The clonotype was recovered from a human donor with chronic lymphocytic leukemia. The source was PBMCs, collected after 24 months of ibrutinib treatment. The sequenced DNA: TGTGCCAGCAGCCATCTAGCGGGGGGGCTGAAGACCCAGTACTTC. It encodes CASSHLAGGLKTQYF. The variable domain in full, with residues beyond the CDR3 obtained from the reference TRBV11-2 and TRBJ2-5 genes, is EAGVAQSPRYKIIEKRQSVAFWCNPISGHATLYWYQQILGQGPKLLIQFQNNGVVDDSQLPKDRFSAERLKGVDSTLKIQPAKLEDSAVYLCASSHLAGGLKTQYFGPGTRLLVL.